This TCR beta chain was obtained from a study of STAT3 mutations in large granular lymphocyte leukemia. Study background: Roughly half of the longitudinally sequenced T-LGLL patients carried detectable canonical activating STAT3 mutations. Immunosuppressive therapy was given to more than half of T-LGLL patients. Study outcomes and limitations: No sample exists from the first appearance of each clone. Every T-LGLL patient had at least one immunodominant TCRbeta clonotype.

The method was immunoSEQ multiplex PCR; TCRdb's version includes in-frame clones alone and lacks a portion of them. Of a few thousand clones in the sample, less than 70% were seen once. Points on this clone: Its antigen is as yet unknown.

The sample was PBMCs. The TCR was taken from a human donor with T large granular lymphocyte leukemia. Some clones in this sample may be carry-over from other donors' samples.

CDR3 nucleotide sequence: TGTGCCAGCAGCTTTTCGAACAGGTACTACGAGCAGTACTTC. It specifies CASSFSNRYYEQYF. The genes are TRBV7-2 and TRBJ2-7; weak D call: TRBD1 (5 bases). V gave up 3 bases and J gave up 3 bases, with 12 bases separating them. This CDR3 has 14 residues. The germline V gene encodes CDR1 SGHTA and CDR2 FQGNSA.